Shown below are 16 T cell receptor beta chains from a single sample sequenced in a study of T-cell reconstitution after alpha-beta-depleted transplantation in children. The library targeted TCRbeta and was prepared with unique molecular identifiers. TCRdb passed the PCR reads through MiXCR, listing each CDR3 protein once. Of 70,000 or so distinct CDR3 sequences listed, roughly a tenth are singletons. This sample comprised PBMCs, obtained before TCRalphabeta/CD19-depleted stem cell transplant. The receptors come from a boy aged 5-17 years with acute myeloid leukemia, due to receive a stem cell transplant.

Many counts were recorded for this clonotype. The V and J genes are TRBV12-3 or TRBV12-4 and TRBJ1-5; 8 bases are a match to TRBD1. The CDR3 length is 15 residues. Losses at the gene ends were 6 bases for V and 3 bases for J; bases not matched to a gene: 7. CDR3: CASSLTGAHNQPQHF. The DNA of the CDR3 is TGTGCCAGCAGCCTGACAGGGGCCCACAATCAGCCCCAGCATTTT.

V is TRBV28 and J is TRBJ2-2, with 9 bases identical to TRBD1. Germline assignment: CDR1 MDHEN and CDR2 SYDVKM. V gave up 3 bases and J gave up 1 base; unmatched junction bases: 6. The CDR3 runs 17 residues. The CDR3 protein is CASSFAGTGRNTGELFF. The CDR3 DNA sequence: TGTGCCAGCAGTTTTGCCGGGACAGGGAGGAACACCGGGGAGCTGTTTTTT. The full variable domain, completed using reference TRBV28 and TRBJ2-2, is DVKVTQSSRYLVKRTGEKVFLECVQDMDHENMFWYRQDPGLGLRLIYFSYDVKMKEKGDIPEGYSVSREKKERFSLILESASTNQTSMYLCASSFAGTGRNTGELFFGEGSRLTVL.

This clonotype was seen ten or more times. The chain uses TRBV5-4 and TRBJ2-3; 7 bases map to TRBD2. This CDR3 contains 16 residues. CDR1 is SGHNT and CDR2 is YYREEE in the germline V gene (reference sequence). V gave up 4 bases and J gave up 0 bases; unmatched junction bases: 8. The CDR3 protein is CASSLDSGYSTDTQYF. Written as DNA, the CDR3 is TGTGCCAGCAGCCTAGATAGCGGGTATAGCACAGATACGCAGTATTTT.

Many counts were recorded for this clonotype. The CDR3 sequence: CASSPGWDTEAFF. DNA of the CDR3: TGTGCCAGCAGCCCCGGTTGGGACACTGAAGCTTTCTTT. The V call is TRBV7-9, the J call TRBJ1-1; D unresolved. The CDR3 has 13 amino acids. The germline V gene has CDR1 SEHNR and CDR2 FQNEAQ (reference sequence). The V gene lost 5 bases and the J gene lost 3 bases, with 10 bases spanning the gap.

This clonotype was recorded at least ten times. For the CDR3, the DNA is TGCGCCAGCAGCCCGGGGACTAGCACAGATACGCAGTATTTT. Translated, it gives CASSPGTSTDTQYF. The chain is built from TRBV5-1 and TRBJ2-3; a possible D gene is TRBD2 (6 bases). Trimming cost V 4 bases and J 0 bases, with 9 bases left between them. This CDR3 has 14 residues. In germline, CDR1 is SGHRS, CDR2 YFSETQ.

As concerns this clonotype: Compared with germline, one end of the junction differs, possibly owing to a read error. The CDR3, as DNA: TGTGCCAGCAGCCAAGATAATCGGGGCCATACCTACCATGAGCAGTTCTTC. Its protein is CASSQDNRGHTYHEQFF. The chain couples TRBV14 to TRBJ2-1, with D possibly called TRBD1 or TRBD2 (5 bases each). The CDR3 consists of 17 residues. CDR1 is SGHDN, CDR2 FVKESK, per germline.

In its sample, this clonotype was seen many times. The chain combines TRBV7-6 with TRBJ2-1; 9 bases agree with TRBD2. This CDR3 is built from 20 residues. Trimming cost V 1 base and J 0 bases; bases outside gene matches: 13. CDR1 is SGHVS, CDR2 FNYEAQ, per germline. The CDR3 is CASSLVKKRGVVISYNEQFF. The DNA for the CDR3 is TGTGCCAGCAGCTTAGTTAAGAAGCGGGGGGTTGTCATCTCCTACAATGAGCAGTTCTTC.

The table lists this clonotype with many counts. The genes are TRBV6-4 and TRBJ2-3, with D perhaps being TRBD1 or TRBD2 (7 bases each). The V gene's germline CDR1 is MRHNA and CDR2 SNTAGT. The CDR3 length is 21 residues. Trimming removed 6 bases from V and 4 bases from J, with 35 bases in between. CDR3 loop: CASSRSSREGALLGPSDTQYF. CDR3 nucleotide sequence: TGTGCCAGCAGCCGATCCTCGAGGGAGGGGGCCCTCTTGGGACCGTCAGATACGCAGTATTTT.

The rearrangement joins TRBV5-6 to TRBJ2-7, with 7 bases fitting TRBD1. Germline V gene lookup returns CDR1 SGHDT and CDR2 YYEEEE. The CDR3 runs 13 residues. V was pared by 4 bases and J by 3 bases, with 4 bases of the junction left unmatched. CDR3 DNA: TGTGCCAGCAGCCGTGGGACAGACTACGAGCAGTACGTC. This encodes CASSRGTDYEQYV.

This clonotype was observed many times. Written as DNA, the CDR3 is TGTGCCAGCACCCGGGACGGCAGATCTAATGAAAAACTGTTTTTT. It encodes CASTRDGRSNEKLFF. The genes are TRBV12-3 or TRBV12-4 and TRBJ1-4; perhaps TRBD1 as D (5 bases). There are 15 residues in the CDR3. V lost 7 bases and J lost 3, with 15 bases in between.

This clonotype was detected ten times or more. The CDR3 spells CASSSGLSEQFF. The CDR3 coding sequence is TGCGCCAGCAGCTCGGGCCTAAGCGAGCAGTTCTTC. This sequence joins TRBV5-1 and TRBJ2-1, with D unclear. Deletions cut 3 bases from V and 10 bases from J, with 11 bases between. Germline loops: CDR1 SGHRS, CDR2 YFSETQ. The length of the CDR3 is 12 residues.

The chain has TRBV6-1 and TRBJ2-1, with unresolved D. V was cut by 4 bases and J by 10 bases, with 11 bases left in between. Germline-derived CDR1 and CDR2 are MNHNS and SASEGT. CDR3 length: 12 amino acids. CDR3 sequence: CASSGIGNEQFF. CDR3 coding DNA: TGTGCCAGCAGTGGAATTGGGAACGAGCAGTTCTTC.

This clonotype came up many times. This chain links TRBV20-1 with TRBJ2-1, with 12 bases that match TRBD2. V shed 0 bases, J shed 10 bases, and the junction held 7 bases outside the gene matches. Per the germline V gene, CDR1 is DFQATT and CDR2 is SNEGSKA (reference sequence). The CDR3 is 15 amino acids. CDR3 sequence (DNA): TGCAGTGCTAGAGACCTAGCGGGGGGGCCTTGGGAGCAGTTCTTC. This gives the protein CSARDLAGGPWEQFF.

This clonotype has a count of ten or more. CDR3 DNA: TGCAGTGCTGAGGACGGGAGTTCGGGACAGGGGGCTTACGAGCAGTACTTC. Its translation: CSAEDGSSGQGAYEQYF. The chain combines TRBV20-1 with TRBJ2-7; 12 nucleotides match TRBD1. Germline V gene sequence: CDR1 DFQATT, CDR2 SNEGSKA (reference sequence). The length of the CDR3 is 17 residues. V lost 5 bases to trimming and J lost 4 bases; unmatched junction nucleotides: 15.

The gene calls are TRBV7-9 and TRBJ2-3; D is possibly TRBD2 (5 bases). The CDR3 totals 15 residues. Germline lookup yields CDR1 SEHNR and CDR2 FQNEAQ (reference sequence). V lost 3 bases and J 3 bases, leaving 13 bases between the germline ends. The CDR3 bases are TGTGCCAGCAGCTTCTTGCGGGTTGGTACAGATACGCAGTATTTT. Translating gives CASSFLRVGTDTQYF.

This clonotype was recorded at least ten times. The V and J genes are TRBV12-3 or TRBV12-4 and TRBJ1-2; 12 bases map to TRBD1. Unmatched junction bases numbered 8, after V lost 1 base and J lost 8 bases. The CDR3 totals 16 residues. CDR3: CASSLVRGQGARGYTF. The CDR3 DNA reads as TGTGCCAGCAGTTTAGTAAGGGGACAGGGGGCGCGAGGCTACACCTTC.